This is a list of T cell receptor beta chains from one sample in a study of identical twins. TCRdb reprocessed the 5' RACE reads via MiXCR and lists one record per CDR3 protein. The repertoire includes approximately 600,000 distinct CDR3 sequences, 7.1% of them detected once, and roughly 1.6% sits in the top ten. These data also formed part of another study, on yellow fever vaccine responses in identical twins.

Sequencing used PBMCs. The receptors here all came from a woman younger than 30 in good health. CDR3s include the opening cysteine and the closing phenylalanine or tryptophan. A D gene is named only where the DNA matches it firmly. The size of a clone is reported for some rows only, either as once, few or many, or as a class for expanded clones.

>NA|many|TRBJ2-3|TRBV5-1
CASSLDGERTDTQYF
TGCGCCAGCAGCTTGGACGGGGAGCGCACAGATACGCAGTATTTT
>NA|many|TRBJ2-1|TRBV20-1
CSASRYTYNEQFF
TGCAGTGCTAGTAGATATACCTACAATGAGCAGTTCTTC
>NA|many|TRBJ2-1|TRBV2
CASSEAAKRTPDEQFF
TGTGCCAGCAGTGAAGCTGCGAAGAGAACCCCCGATGAGCAGTTCTTC
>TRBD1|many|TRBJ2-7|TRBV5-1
CASSGRDRNRGVSYEQYF
TGCGCCAGCAGCGGCCGGGACAGGAATAGGGGGGTTTCCTACGAGCAGTACTTC
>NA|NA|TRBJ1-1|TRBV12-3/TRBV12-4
CASSTGINTNTEAFF
TGTGCCAGCAGTACCGGAATTAACACGAACACTGAAGCTTTCTTT
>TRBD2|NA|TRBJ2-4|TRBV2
CASRRTSGAKNIQYF
TGTGCCAGCAGGAGGACTAGCGGGGCCAAAAACATTCAGTACTTC
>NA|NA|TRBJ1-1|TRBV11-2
CASSLNLAEAFF
TGTGCCAGCAGCTTAAACCTGGCTGAAGCTTTCTTT
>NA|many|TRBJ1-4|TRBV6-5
CASSSSEGGEKLFF
NA
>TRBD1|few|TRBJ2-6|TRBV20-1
CSAKQGSGANVLTF
TGCAGTGCTAAACAGGGGTCTGGGGCCAACGTCCTGACTTTC
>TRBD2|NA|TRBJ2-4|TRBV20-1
CSQLDGGAVGIQYF
TGCAGCCAACTAGACGGGGGGGCCGTAGGCATTCAGTACTTC
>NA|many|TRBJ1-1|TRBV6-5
CASSYIGGNTEAFF
TGTGCCAGCAGTTATATTGGGGGGAACACTGAAGCTTTCTTT
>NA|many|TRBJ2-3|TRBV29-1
CSVEGSSTDTQYF
TGCAGCGTCGAGGGGAGTAGCACAGATACGCAGTATTTT
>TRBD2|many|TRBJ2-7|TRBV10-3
CAISEPKGLANNYEQYF
TGTGCCATCAGTGAGCCTAAGGGACTAGCGAATAACTACGAGCAGTACTTC
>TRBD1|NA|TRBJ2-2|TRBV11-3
CASSSSTGTPGELFF
TGTGCCAGCAGCTCCTCGACAGGGACCCCCGGGGAGCTGTTTTTT
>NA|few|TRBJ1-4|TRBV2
CASSLFRDGEKLFF
TGTGCCAGCTCGCTGTTCAGGGACGGGGAAAAACTGTTTTTT
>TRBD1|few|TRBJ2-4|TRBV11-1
CASSTGDRGPPAKNIQYF
TGTGCCAGCAGCACGGGGGACAGGGGCCCCCCGGCCAAAAACATTCAGTACTTC
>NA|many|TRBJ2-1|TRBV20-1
CSASAGTSSYNEQFF
TGCAGTGCCAGTGCGGGAACTAGCTCCTACAATGAGCAGTTCTTC
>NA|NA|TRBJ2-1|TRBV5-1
CASSPDTGHSSYNEQFF
TGCGCCAGCAGCCCTGATACGGGACACAGCTCCTACAATGAGCAGTTCTTC
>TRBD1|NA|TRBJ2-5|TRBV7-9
CASTPGRQGAWETQYF
TGTGCCAGCACCCCCGGCCGACAGGGGGCTTGGGAGACCCAGTACTTC
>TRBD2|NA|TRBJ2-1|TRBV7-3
CASSSEPGTRVEQFF
TGTGCCAGCAGCTCCGAACCCGGGACTAGGGTTGAGCAGTTCTTC
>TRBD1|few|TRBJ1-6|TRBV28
CASSFMQGQGNSPLHF
TGTGCCAGCAGTTTCATGCAGGGACAGGGGAATTCACCCCTCCACTTT
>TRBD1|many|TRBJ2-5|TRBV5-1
CASSPGQQETQYF
TGCGCCAGCAGCCCGGGACAGCAAGAGACCCAGTACTTC
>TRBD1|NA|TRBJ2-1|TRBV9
CACSPPAGAGGQDEQFF
TGTGCCTGCAGTCCACCCGCAGGGGCAGGGGGCCAGGATGAGCAGTTCTTC
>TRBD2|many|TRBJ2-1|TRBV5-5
CASSLVPSGGSYNEQFF
TGTGCCAGCAGCTTGGTCCCTAGCGGGGGCTCCTACAATGAGCAGTTCTTC
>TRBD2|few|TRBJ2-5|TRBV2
CASSASRTSGQETQYF
TGTGCCAGCAGCGCCAGCCGGACTAGCGGACAAGAGACCCAGTACTTC
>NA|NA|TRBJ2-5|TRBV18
CASSPASNQETQYF
TGTGCCAGCTCACCAGCCAGTAACCAAGAGACCCAGTACTTC
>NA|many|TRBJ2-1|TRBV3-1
CASSLTLGGGRYNEQFF
TGTGCCAGCAGCCTAACGTTGGGGGGAGGCAGGTACAATGAGCAGTTCTTC
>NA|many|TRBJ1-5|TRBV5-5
CASTLTHQPQHF
TGTGCCAGCACCCTGACACATCAGCCCCAGCATTTT
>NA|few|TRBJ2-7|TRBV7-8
CASSLVSGRLTEQYF
TGTGCCAGCAGCTTAGTATCCGGGAGACTAACGGAGCAGTACTTC
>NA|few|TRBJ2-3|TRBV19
CASSILLSTDTQYF
TGTGCCAGTAGTATTCTACTCAGCACAGATACGCAGTATTTT
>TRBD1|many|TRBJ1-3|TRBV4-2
CASSQEIGGQGGAGNTIYF
TGTGCCAGCAGCCAAGAGATAGGAGGACAGGGTGGTGCTGGAAACACCATATATTTT
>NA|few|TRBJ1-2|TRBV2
CASLTEYYGYTF
TGTGCCAGCCTGACCGAATACTATGGCTACACCTTC
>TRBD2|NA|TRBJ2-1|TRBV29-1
CSAGLAGVWNEQFF
TGCAGCGCAGGACTAGCGGGAGTGTGGAATGAGCAGTTCTTC
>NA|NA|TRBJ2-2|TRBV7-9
CASSLRDMSTGELFF
TGTGCCAGCAGCTTAAGGGACATGTCGACCGGGGAGCTGTTTTTT
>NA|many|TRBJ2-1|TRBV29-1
CSAETRYNEQFF
TGCAGCGCCGAGACACGGTACAATGAGCAGTTCTTC
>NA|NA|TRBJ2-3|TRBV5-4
CASSLELPDTQYF
TGTGCCAGCAGCTTGGAATTGCCGGATACGCAGTATTTT
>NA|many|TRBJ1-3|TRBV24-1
CATSAGPNSGNTIYF
TGTGCCACCAGTGCAGGGCCGAACTCTGGAAACACCATATATTTT
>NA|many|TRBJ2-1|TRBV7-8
CASSLGTATSYNEQFF
TGTGCCAGCAGCTTAGGGACAGCTACATCCTACAATGAGCAGTTCTTC
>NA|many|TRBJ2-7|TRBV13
CASSLAGPYEQYF
TGTGCCAGCAGCTTAGCCGGGCCCTACGAGCAGTACTTC
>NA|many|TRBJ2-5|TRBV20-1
CSAPDLQETQYF
TGCAGTGCACCGGACCTACAAGAGACCCAGTACTTC
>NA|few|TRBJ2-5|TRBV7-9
CASSLGGRRETQYF
TGTGCCAGCAGCTTAGGCGGACGGAGAGAGACCCAGTACTTC
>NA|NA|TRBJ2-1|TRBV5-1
CASTRGDGYNEQFF
TGCGCCAGCACCAGAGGTGATGGTTACAATGAGCAGTTCTTC
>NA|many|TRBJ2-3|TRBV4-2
CASSQERRSTDTQYF
TGTGCCAGCAGCCAAGAAAGGCGGAGCACAGATACGCAGTATTTT
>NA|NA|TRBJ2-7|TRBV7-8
CASSLSSSIHEQYF
TGTGCCAGCAGCCTGAGCTCTAGCATCCACGAGCAGTACTTC
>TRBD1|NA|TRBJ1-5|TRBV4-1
CASSPRQGGNQPQHF
TGCGCCAGCAGCCCGAGACAGGGTGGCAATCAGCCCCAGCATTTT
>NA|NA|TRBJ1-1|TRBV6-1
CASSEARGRSTEAFF
TGTGCCAGCAGTGAAGCTAGGGGCAGGTCGACTGAAGCTTTCTTT
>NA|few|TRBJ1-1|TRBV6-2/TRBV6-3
CASQLGGVMNTEAFF
TGTGCCAGCCAGCTTGGGGGGGTGATGAACACTGAAGCTTTCTTT
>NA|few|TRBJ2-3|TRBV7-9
CASSSLTGSTSDTQYF
TGTGCCAGCAGCTCACTCACGGGATCGACTTCGGATACGCAGTATTTT
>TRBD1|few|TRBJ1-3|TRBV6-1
CASSTPGGERPGNTIYF
TGTGCCAGCAGTACCCCAGGGGGAGAGAGGCCTGGAAACACCATATATTTT
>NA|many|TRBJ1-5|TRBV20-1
CSAPKGGARNQPQHF
TGCAGTGCGCCCAAAGGGGGAGCACGTAATCAGCCCCAGCATTTT
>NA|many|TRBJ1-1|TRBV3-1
CASSQDPSGASYTEAFF
TGTGCCAGCAGCCAAGACCCATCCGGGGCCAGTTACACTGAAGCTTTCTTT
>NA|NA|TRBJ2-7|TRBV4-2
CAGKGGAYEQYF
TGTGCCGGAAAAGGGGGGGCCTACGAGCAGTACTTC
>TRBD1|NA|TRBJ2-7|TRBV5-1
CASNTGGSLDEQYF
TGCGCCAGCAATACAGGGGGCTCATTGGACGAGCAGTACTTC
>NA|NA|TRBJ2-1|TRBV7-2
CASSPDGGYNEQFF
TGTGCCAGCAGCCCAGACGGGGGCTACAATGAGCAGTTCTTC
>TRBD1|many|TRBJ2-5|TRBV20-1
CSALDRGQETQYF
TGCAGTGCTCTCGACAGGGGACAAGAGACCCAGTACTTC
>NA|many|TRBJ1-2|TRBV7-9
CASSQGVEGRSGYTF
TGTGCCAGCAGCCAGGGCGTCGAAGGCCGGTCGGGCTACACCTTC
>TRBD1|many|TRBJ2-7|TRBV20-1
CSALADRPYEQYF
TGCAGTGCGCTGGCGGACAGGCCCTACGAGCAGTACTTC
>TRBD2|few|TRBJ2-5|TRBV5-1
CASRPLVAGGQETQYF
TGCGCCAGCAGACCCCTGGTAGCGGGGGGCCAAGAGACCCAGTACTTC